The T cell receptor beta chain under discussion was sequenced for a study of cytotoxic CD8 clonotypes in ibrutinib-treated CLL. The overall study: Partial responses totalled approximately 24 and complete responses 2; after median approximately 74 months, roughly 14 remained remitted and approximately twelve progressed. Response samples came after a median 12 months of treatment, range 6 to 36.

V gave up 3 bases and J gave up 3 bases, with 7 bases separating them. Per germline, CDR1 KGHSH and CDR2 LQKENI. This CDR3 contains 13 residues. Study-level findings and limits: Sampling of sustained-remission and progressing patients occurred at differing times. Clonality went up at ibrutinib response and then declined back toward baseline at progression.

Clones were sequenced by immunoSEQ multiplex PCR, and TCRdb holds only the in-frame ones, with some missing. The sample shows over 25,000 clones, roughly 57% of them seen only once. Notes on this clone: As yet, its antigen is unknown.

J is TRBJ2-3 and V is TRBV18; D call uncertain. This TCR derives from a human donor with chronic lymphocytic leukemia. The input for sequencing was PBMCs, taken before ibrutinib treatment. CDR3 loop: CASSPDGTDTQYF. The CDR3, as DNA: TGTGCCAGCTCACCGGACGGGACAGATACGCAGTATTTT. The whole variable domain, filled in from reference TRBV18 and TRBJ2-3, reads NAGVMQNPRHLVRRRGQEARLRCSPMKGHSHVYWYRQLPEEGLKFMVYLQKENIIDESGMPKERFSAEFPKEGPSILRIQQVVRGDSAAYFCASSPDGTDTQYFGPGTRLTVL.